These T cell receptor beta chains were read from a single sample in a study of blood T cell repertoires in COVID-19. Here immunoSEQ multiplex PCR was the method, and the copy in TCRdb shows in-frame clones only, minus some. This table holds about 440,000 clones, roughly 87% found once. Specimen: PBMCs or T cells enriched from blood (not recorded which). Source of these receptors: a man aged 18 to 35 who had recovered from COVID-19. The CDR3 runs from the conserved cysteine through the conserved F or W. The D gene is left open where the match is weak.

>TRBJ1-5|TRBV19|NA
TGTGCCAGTAGGGGCAGGGTTAATCAGCCCCAGCATTTT
CASRGRVNQPQHF
>TRBJ1-3|TRBV9|NA
TGTGCCAGCAGCGTAGGGGGGACATCTGTGAGCGGAAACACCATATATTTT
CASSVGGTSVSGNTIYF
>TRBJ1-3|TRBV10-2|NA
TGCGCCAGCAGTGAGTCGAATCTTCTCAGCACCATATATTTT
CASSESNLLSTIYF
>TRBJ2-3|TRBV29-1|TRBD1
TGCAGCGTGGGACAGGGGATTTTTGAATATAGCACAGATACGCAGTATTTT
CSVGQGIFEYSTDTQYF
>TRBJ1-1|TRBV5-8|TRBD1
TGTGCCAGCAGCGGGGGACAGAGAATGAACACTGAAGCTTTCTTT
CASSGGQRMNTEAFF
>TRBJ2-1|TRBV3-1/TRBV3-2|NA
TGTGCCAGCAGCCAGACTCTACCGAGCTCCTACAATGAGCAGTTCTTC
CASSQTLPSSYNEQFF
>TRBJ2-2|TRBV7-3|TRBD2
TGTGCCAGCAGCTTAATGGGACTAGCGGACACCGGGGAGCTGTTTTTT
CASSLMGLADTGELFF
>TRBJ2-7|TRBV6-5|NA
TGTGCCAGCGTGGACAAGTACGAGCAGTACTTC
CASVDKYEQYF
>TRBJ1-2|TRBV10-2|TRBD1
TGCGCCAGCAGAAGACAGGGGGCAAACTATGGCTACACCTTC
CASRRQGANYGYTF
>TRBJ2-1|TRBV3-1/TRBV3-2|NA
TGTGCCAGCAGTCCGACGGGCAGGGCCTACAATGAGCAGTTCTTC
CASSPTGRAYNEQFF
>TRBJ1-6|TRBV7-9|TRBD1
TGTGCCAGCAGCTTAAGGCGGCAGGGGGAATCACCCCTCCACTTT
CASSLRRQGESPLHF
>TRBJ1-1|TRBV30|TRBD1
TGTGCCTGGAGTAAGACGTCCGGACAGGCCACTGAAGCTTTCTTT
CAWSKTSGQATEAFF
>TRBJ1-2|TRBV29-1|NA
TGCAGCGTTCAAATCGGTGCGCGCTATGGCTACACCTTC
CSVQIGARYGYTF
>TRBJ1-5|TRBV4-1|TRBD1
TGCGCCAGCAGCCAAGGAACCGGGACAGGGATTCCATTTCACCAGCCCCAGCATTTT
CASSQGTGTGIPFHQPQHF